Here is one T cell receptor beta chain with its context. The target of this receptor is not known. The input lacks base qualities; no much larger clone sits a single base away. The source of the sample is a study of breast tumors, draining lymph nodes, adjacent tissues (dated by TCRdb to the mid-2010s). Background for the entire study: The study compared TCR beta repertoires across tumor, adjacent nontumor tissue and axillary lymph nodes from breast cancer patients. The study was designed to assess the relationships and possible T-cell exchange between tumor, surrounding tissue and draining lymph node repertoires in human breast cancer. The study at large found these results: The similarity between tumor and nontumor tissue repertoires was significantly greater in luminal-like breast cancer than in basal-like breast cancer. The data were considered consistent with most tumor T cells being derived from the lymph node and subsequently expanding within tumor tissue. Tumors showed preferential V and J gene usage, and their T-cell repertoire diversity fell below that of lymph nodes yet above that of nontumor tissue. The conclusion that tumor T cells originate in lymph nodes was framed as consistent with a hypothesis rather than directly demonstrated.

Here V drops 4 bases and J drops 5 bases, and the junction holds 9 bases not matched to any gene. Looking up the germline V gene yields CDR1 MNHEY and CDR2 SVGAGI. Measured from the cysteine to the phenylalanine, the CDR3 is 15 residues long. The only DNA kept is the CDR3, 45 bases in frame from the first base. Sequencing used an Illumina HiSeq 2000. TCR beta chain libraries were generated through multiplex PCR amplification. The amplified TCR beta chain products were analyzed by high-throughput sequencing. TCRdb trimmed public reads at Q25 via fastp, called clones via MiXCR and kept in-frame beta chains. One record per CDR3 amino acid sequence lists the most common genes and DNA. The sample profile shows over 100,000 distinct CDR3 sequences; about 22% of them were found once. The ten largest clones add up to roughly 2.7% of the sample. Lymph node samples were obtained from the axillary draining lymph nodes of breast cancer patients.

This clonotype was sampled from a female donor with breast cancer. Some clones in this sample may be carry-over from other donors' samples. The chain was built from TRBV6-5 and TRBJ2-5; TRBD1 matches 8 bases in the middle. The sequencing sample was made of axillary lymph node tissue. The CDR3: CASSWRTGRGETQYF. The bases are TGTGCCAGCAGTTGGAGGACAGGGCGGGGTGAGACCCAGTACTTC.